This T cell receptor beta chain derives from a study of blood T cell repertoires in COVID-19. Background on the study: Researchers got acute and convalescent COVID-19 samples from the United States, Italy and Spain. The analysed material was cDNA or gDNA that came from T cells, B-cell-depleted T cells, or PBMCs.

Germline V gene lookup returns CDR1 SGHVS and CDR2 FQNEAQ. The CDR3 is made up of 15 amino acids. Trimming at V came to 6 bases and at J to 7 bases, leaving 10 bases not matched to a gene. Some clones are missing from TCRdb's copy, which holds only in-frame ones; the method was immunoSEQ multiplex PCR. Of about 87,000 clones in the sample, 87% were seen once. The rearrangement uses TRBV7-8 and TRBJ2-2, with 8 bases fitting TRBD2. The source of this sequence is a woman at least 80 years old with acute or convalescent COVID-19. Specimen: peripheral blood. The CDR3 DNA is TGTGCCAGCAGACCCCAGACCGGGACTAGCGGGGAGCTGTTTTTT. As protein: CASRPQTGTSGELFF.